The 21 T cell receptor beta chains in this list originate from one sample, sequenced in a study of blood T cells in healthy people across ages. PCR was performed a second time for 7 to 11 cycles using a sample-barcoded 5' primer and a J-beta primer mix. Each CDR3 protein is one row after TCRdb ran MiXCR on the 5' RACE reads. The sample yields hundreds of thousands of distinct CDR3 sequences, 25% to 30% seen once. These records were also assigned to another study, of T cells of mothers and their children.

Sequencing was carried out using blood. The receptor source for this set is a boy aged 5-17 years in good health.

The CDR3 DNA follows: TGTGCCAGCAGCCAAGGGTCCACCCCTCGTGCGCAGTATTTT. Translating gives CASSQGSTPRAQYF. V usage is TRBV14 and J usage is TRBJ2-3, with no clear D. The ends were cut back, 1 base at V and 10 bases at J, with 15 bases in the middle. CDR1 is SGHDN and CDR2 is FVKESK in the germline V gene. The CDR3 contains 14 residues. Combining the CDR3 with reference TRBV14 and TRBJ2-3 gives the whole variable domain EAGVTQFPSHSVIEKGQTVTLRCDPISGHDNLYWYRRVMGKEIKFLLHFVKESKQDESGMPNNRFLAERTGGTYSTLKVQPAELEDSGVYFCASSQGSTPRAQYFGPGTRLTVL.

CDR3 sequence (DNA): TGCGGCGCCGGGACCTTTAATTCACCCCTCCACTTT. It translates to CGAGTFNSPLHF. The chain uses TRBV29-1 and TRBJ1-6, with a weak D call TRBD1 (5 bases). The CDR3 length is 12 residues. CDR1 is SQVTM and CDR2 is ANQGSEA in the germline V gene.

The V call is TRBV7-9, the J call TRBJ1-1; unclear D gene. CDR1 is SEHNR and CDR2 is FQNEAQ in the germline V gene (reference sequence). This CDR3 region has 14 residues. V lost 3 bases and J lost 2, with 10 bases in between. The CDR3 loop reads CASSFATVNTEAFF. The CDR3 coding sequence is TGTGCCAGCAGCTTCGCTACAGTCAACACTGAAGCTTTCTTT.

The genes are TRBV6-5 and TRBJ1-1, with 8 bases that match TRBD1. The germline V gene has CDR1 MNHEY and CDR2 SVGAGI. V was pared by 4 bases and J by 3 bases, with 10 bases of the junction left unmatched. The CDR3 length is 16 residues. The CDR3 loop is CASSSSYRGSDTEAFF. CDR3 nucleotide sequence: TGTGCCAGCAGTTCGTCATACAGGGGGTCGGACACTGAAGCTTTCTTT.

There are a few counts of this clonotype. This chain joins TRBV5-5 and TRBJ2-7, with 10 bases lining up with TRBD2. CDR3 length: 15 amino acids. Trimming took 3 bases from V and 4 from J; bases not matched to a gene: 7. Germline CDR1 is SGHKS and CDR2 is YYEKEE (reference sequence). The CDR3 here is CASSSGLAILYEQYF. In DNA, the CDR3 is TGTGCCAGCAGCTCGGGACTAGCGATCCTATACGAGCAGTACTTC.

The CDR3, as DNA: TGTGCCAGCATCAAAGGGGCAGGGGACAATGAGCAGTTCTTC. Residues: CASIKGAGDNEQFF. This chain connects TRBV6-2 or TRBV6-3 to TRBJ2-1; weak D call: TRBD1 (6 bases). The CDR3 sequence is 14 residues long. Germline CDR1 MNHEY, CDR2 SVGEGT. V was pared by 7 bases and J by 5 bases, with 15 bases between.

The chain has TRBV20-1 and TRBJ2-5, with 7 nucleotides matching TRBD2. The CDR3 runs 14 residues. Germline loops: CDR1 DFQATT, CDR2 SNEGSKA (reference sequence). V shed 1 base, J shed 2 bases, and the junction held 4 bases outside the gene matches. The CDR3 DNA follows: TGCAGTGCTAGAGCGGGGGGTTGGCAAGAGACCCAGTACTTC. Its translation: CSARAGGWQETQYF.

The chain uses TRBV6-1 and TRBJ2-6, with 9 bases aligning to TRBD2. V lost 6 bases, J lost 2 bases, and 5 bases stayed unmatched. Looked up from germline, CDR1 is MNHNS and CDR2 is SASEGT. The CDR3 has 16 residues. CDR3 loop: CASSSRGGAGANVLTF. The CDR3 DNA sequence: TGTGCCAGCAGCTCCCGCGGGGGGGCTGGGGCCAACGTCCTGACTTTC.

A few counts support this clonotype. The rearrangement uses TRBV6-1 and TRBJ2-7; D possibly uses TRBD1 or TRBD2 (6 bases each). V shed 2 bases and J shed 13 bases, with 18 bases lying between them. The CDR3 length is 13 residues. The germline V gene has CDR1 MNHNS and CDR2 SASEGT. The CDR3 DNA follows: TGTGCCAGCAGTGAAAGGGGGGACGGGGCGGCTTACTTC. The encoded protein is CASSERGDGAAYF.

J is TRBJ2-5 and V is TRBV20-1, with 8 bases lining up with TRBD1. Trimming removed 1 base from V and 4 bases from J; junction bases left unmatched: 8. In germline, CDR1 is DFQATT, CDR2 SNEGSKA (reference sequence). The CDR3 consists of 15 residues. CDR3 bases: TGCAGTGCTAGAGCCCAGGGGGCGAGAGGAGAGACCCAGTACTTC. As protein: CSARAQGARGETQYF.

The J gene is TRBJ2-5, the V gene TRBV5-1; 7 bases are a match to TRBD1. Germline V gene sequence: CDR1 SGHRS, CDR2 YFSETQ. The CDR3 runs to 13 residues. The junction had 4 bases not matched to a gene; V was cut back by 4 bases and J by 4 bases. This CDR3 is CASSPGQLETQYF. As DNA, the CDR3 is TGCGCCAGCAGCCCGGGACAGCTAGAGACCCAGTACTTC. Full variable domain (rest looked up from reference TRBV5-1 and TRBJ2-5): KAGVTQTPRYLIKTRGQQVTLSCSPISGHRSVSWYQQTPGQGLQFLFEYFSETQRNKGNFPGRFSGRQFSNSRSEMNVSTLELGDSALYLCASSPGQLETQYFGPGTRLLVL.

The chain joins TRBV12-3 or TRBV12-4 to TRBJ1-5, with 9 bases matching TRBD1. The CDR3 covers 19 residues. J lost 2 bases, V lost 6 bases, and 17 bases had no gene match. CDR3 DNA sequence: TGTGCCAGCAGCCCCGGTCCCTACAGGGGGCGGCATGGCAATCAGCCCCAGCATTTT. This encodes CASSPGPYRGRHGNQPQHF.

This clonotype was observed a handful of times. The genes are TRBV12-3 or TRBV12-4 and TRBJ1-3, with D maybe TRBD1 (6 bases). With 6 bases removed from V and 2 bases from J, the gap between germline ends came to 14 bases. The CDR3 loop spans 15 amino acids. CDR3 coding DNA: TGTGCCAGCAGCCGCACTCAGGGGCCTGGAAACACCATATATTTT. This translates into CASSRTQGPGNTIYF.

This clonotype was seen repeatedly, ten times or more. V usage is TRBV6-1 and J usage is TRBJ2-1; TRBD1 aligns across 10 bases. V shed 6 bases, J shed 7 bases, and the junction held 12 bases outside the gene matches. Germline CDR1 MNHNS, CDR2 SASEGT. The CDR3 loop spans 16 amino acids. The CDR3 is CASSPRDRGNGNEQFF. In nucleotides, the CDR3 is TGTGCCAGCAGCCCTAGGGACAGGGGAAACGGAAATGAGCAGTTCTTC.

The J gene is TRBJ2-5, the V gene TRBV29-1; 7 bases match TRBD2. V trimming: 2 bases; J trimming: 5 bases; junction bases outside the gene matches: 5. The CDR3 has 13 residues. Germline CDR1 and CDR2: SQVTM and ANQGSEA. CDR3 region: CSVEPVSGETQYF. CDR3 nucleotide sequence: TGCAGCGTTGAACCGGTTAGCGGGGAGACCCAGTACTTC.

The chain joins TRBV27 to TRBJ2-4; 12 bases are a match to TRBD2. This CDR3 has 17 residues. With 5 bases clipped from V and 2 bases from J, the junction kept 7 bases outside the gene matches. CDR1 is MNHEY, CDR2 SMNVEV, per germline (reference sequence). CDR3 residues: CASSPPTSGGTKNIQYF. The CDR3 DNA follows: TGTGCCAGCAGTCCACCGACTAGCGGGGGAACCAAAAACATTCAGTACTTC.

This clonotype was seen a few times. This sequence joins TRBV5-1 and TRBJ2-5; no clear D gene. The CDR3 has 14 amino acids. CDR1 and CDR2 from the germline V gene are SGHRS and YFSETQ. V lost 2 bases and J lost 1, with 9 bases in between. The chain's CDR3 is CASSFTSVQETQYF. In DNA, the CDR3 is TGCGCCAGCAGCTTTACCAGCGTCCAAGAGACCCAGTACTTC. The full variable domain, completed using reference TRBV5-1 and TRBJ2-5, is KAGVTQTPRYLIKTRGQQVTLSCSPISGHRSVSWYQQTPGQGLQFLFEYFSETQRNKGNFPGRFSGRQFSNSRSEMNVSTLELGDSALYLCASSFTSVQETQYFGPGTRLLVL.

This clonotype has a handful of counts. The genes are TRBV6-6 and TRBJ2-5; TRBD1 matches at 7 bases. V lost 2 bases, J lost 7 bases, and 10 bases stayed unmatched. The CDR3 is 15 amino acids. Germline V gives CDR1 MNHNY, CDR2 SVGAGI (reference sequence). CDR3 residues: CASSYEGATSGTQYF. CDR3 nucleotides: TGTGCCAGCAGTTACGAGGGGGCGACAAGCGGGACCCAGTACTTC.

This clonotype was detected a few times. The gene calls are TRBV20-1 and TRBJ2-7; TRBD1 might be the D (6 bases). The CDR3 totals 14 residues. Germline assignment: CDR1 DFQATT and CDR2 SNEGSKA (reference sequence). Trimming took 6 bases from V and 0 from J, leaving 15 bases between them. The DNA of the CDR3 is TGCAGTGCCAGGGGAACCTTAAGCTCCTACGAGCAGTACTTC. The encoded protein is CSARGTLSSYEQYF.

Only one count was recorded for this clonotype. The CDR3 loop is CASSLRSSNEQFF. Here the CDR3 DNA reads TGTGCCAGCAGCTTACGCAGCAGCAATGAGCAGTTCTTC. J is TRBJ2-1 and V is TRBV7-9; D is ambiguous. The CDR3 covers 13 residues. The germline V gene encodes CDR1 SEHNR and CDR2 FQNEAQ (reference sequence). V was clipped by 2 bases and J by 6 bases, with 8 bases between them.

This clonotype has only a few counts. The junction does not match germline at one end; this may be a read error. The rearrangement joins TRBV4-2 to TRBJ2-5; TRBD1 aligns across 9 bases. Germline loops: CDR1 LGHNA, CDR2 YNFKEQ. CDR3 length: 16 amino acids. The CDR3 DNA follows: TGTGCCAGCAGCAAAGACGGGACAGGGAGAGGAGAGACCCAGTACTTC. Protein product: CASSKDGTGRGETQYF.